Presented here are 10 T cell receptor beta chains from one specimen sequenced in a study of T cell changes during pregnancy in multiple sclerosis. The repertoire was sequenced with immunoSEQ multiplex PCR; TCRdb's copy has only in-frame clones and lacks some. The table includes 85,000 to 90,000 clones, nearly 95% detected once. The starting material was peripheral blood, obtained after pregnancy. The source is a female donor in good health, enrolled as a control in a pregnancy study.

The chain combines TRBV5-4 with TRBJ2-7; 9 bases align to TRBD1. Germline V gene sequence: CDR1 SGHNT, CDR2 YYREEE (reference sequence). The CDR3 runs to 15 residues. The V and J ends lost 1 base and 1 base, in that order; junction bases with no gene match: 3. The CDR3 loop is CASSLTGTGSYEQYF. As DNA, the CDR3 is TGTGCCAGCAGCTTGACCGGGACAGGGTCCTACGAGCAGTACTTC. The full variable domain, in which reference TRBV5-4 and TRBJ2-7 provide the parts outside the CDR3, is ETGVTQSPTHLIKTRGQQVTLRCSSQSGHNTVSWYQQALGQGPQFIFQYYREEENGRGNFPPRFSGLQFPNYSSELNVNALELDDSALYLCASSLTGTGSYEQYFGPGTRLTVT.

V and J are TRBV5-1 and TRBJ1-1, with TRBD1 matching over 7 bases. CDR1 and CDR2 from the germline V gene are SGHRS and YFSETQ. V gave up 2 bases and J gave up 5 bases; unmatched junction bases: 6. This CDR3 has 14 residues. In DNA, the CDR3 is TGCGCCAGCAGCTTAACAGGGGCCGGAACTGAAGCTTTCTTT. Translating it yields CASSLTGAGTEAFF.

The chain has TRBV7-9 and TRBJ2-7; D uncertain. This CDR3 is built from 13 residues. V lost 6 bases to trimming and J lost 2 bases, with 11 bases between them. The germline V gene has CDR1 SEHNR and CDR2 FQNEAQ (reference sequence). The CDR3 bases are TGTGCCAGCAGGCCCTTCGGAGCCTACGAGCAGTACTTC. Encoded protein: CASRPFGAYEQYF.

The chain carries TRBV6-1 and TRBJ2-4, with 7 nucleotides matching TRBD2. Germline trimming cut 6 bases from V and 16 bases from J; bases unmatched to any gene: 9. This CDR3 spans 11 amino acids. Germline V gives CDR1 MNHNS, CDR2 SASEGT. The CDR3: CASSFMGGPYF. The CDR3 coding sequence is TGTGCCAGCAGCTTTATGGGAGGGCCCTACTTC.

The chain is built from TRBV15 and TRBJ2-7; 9 bases agree with TRBD1. CDR1 and CDR2 from the germline V gene are LNHNV and YYDKDF (reference sequence). This CDR3 contains 15 residues. V gave up 3 bases and J gave up 2 bases; unmatched junction bases: 5. CDR3 nucleotide sequence: TGTGCCACCAGCAGGCCGGGACAGGGACCCTACGAGCAGTACTTC. This gives the protein CATSRPGQGPYEQYF.

The chain combines TRBV5-1 with TRBJ2-7; TRBD2 agrees at 7 bases. Germline V gives CDR1 SGHRS, CDR2 YFSETQ. The CDR3 has 15 residues. The V segment lost 0 bases and the J segment 4 bases; nucleotides outside the gene matches: 7. CDR3 nucleotides: TGCGCCAGCAGCTTGGACAAGCTTAGCGGGTACGAGCAGTACTTC. Its protein product is CASSLDKLSGYEQYF.

The chain is built from TRBV4-1 and TRBJ2-1, with D perhaps TRBD2 (6 bases). Trimming took off 1 base at V and 3 bases at J, with 13 bases between the two ends. The CDR3 has 16 residues. CDR1 is MGHRA and CDR2 is YSYEKL in the germline V gene. CDR3 in amino acids: CASSQGIAGGYNEQFF. DNA for the CDR3: TGCGCCAGCAGCCAAGGTATAGCCGGGGGCTACAATGAGCAGTTCTTC.

This chain links TRBV27 with TRBJ2-7, with D perhaps TRBD1 (5 bases). V gave up 1 base and J gave up 3 bases, with 22 bases separating them. CDR1 MNHEY and CDR2 SMNVEV come from the germline V gene (reference sequence). The CDR3 consists of 18 residues. The CDR3 coding sequence is TGTGCCAGCAGTTTATTTCACAGGCCCAGATTAACAAACTACGAGCAGTACTTC. Encoded protein: CASSLFHRPRLTNYEQYF.

This rearrangement joins TRBV9 to TRBJ2-5; TRBD2 aligns across 7 bases. Germline V gene data show CDR1 as SGDLS and CDR2 as YYNGEE. V shed 3 bases, J shed 3 bases, and the junction held 8 bases outside the gene matches. The CDR3 covers 15 residues. The CDR3 region is CASSGGGTAKETQYF. Here the CDR3 DNA reads TGTGCCAGCAGCGGGGGAGGGACCGCAAAAGAGACCCAGTACTTC.

V gene TRBV6-6 combines with J gene TRBJ2-7; possible D gene TRBD1, 6 bases. The germline V gene encodes CDR1 MNHNY and CDR2 SVGAGI (reference sequence). With 6 bases removed from V and 1 base from J, the gap between germline ends came to 16 bases. The CDR3 is 15 amino acids. The CDR3 loop reads CASSFGQRSSYEQYF. The CDR3 coding sequence is TGTGCCAGCAGCTTTGGACAGAGATCATCCTACGAGCAGTACTTC.